The entry that follows covers one T cell receptor (beta chain) sequence. Its antigen is not known. The data belong to a study of Ad26.COV2.S vaccination and SARS-CoV-2 variants. This CDR3 is built from 15 residues. Trimming cost V 1 base and J 5 bases, with 14 bases left between them. CDR1 and CDR2 (germline): MNHNS, SASEGT. TCRdb's copy holds only in-frame clones and misses some; the assay was immunoSEQ multiplex PCR. Among 300,000 to 400,000 clones, under 95% were seen once, and the ten largest hold 3.9%. Study-wide results and caveats: Similar non-spike TCR breadth was seen in vaccine and placebo recipients. Reportedly, after vaccination the spike-specific CD8+ and CD4+ T cell responses displayed substantial breadth. Vaccinees displayed broader spike-specific TCR repertoires than placebo recipients.

The material was peripheral blood, obtained after recovery from COVID-19. The receptor comes from a human donor who had recovered from COVID-19. The genes are TRBV6-1 and TRBJ2-5; D is possibly TRBD1 (5 bases). The CDR3 nucleotides read TGTGCCAGCAGTGAAGGACAGTTTGGGGCTGAGACCCAGTACTTC. This encodes CASSEGQFGAETQYF.